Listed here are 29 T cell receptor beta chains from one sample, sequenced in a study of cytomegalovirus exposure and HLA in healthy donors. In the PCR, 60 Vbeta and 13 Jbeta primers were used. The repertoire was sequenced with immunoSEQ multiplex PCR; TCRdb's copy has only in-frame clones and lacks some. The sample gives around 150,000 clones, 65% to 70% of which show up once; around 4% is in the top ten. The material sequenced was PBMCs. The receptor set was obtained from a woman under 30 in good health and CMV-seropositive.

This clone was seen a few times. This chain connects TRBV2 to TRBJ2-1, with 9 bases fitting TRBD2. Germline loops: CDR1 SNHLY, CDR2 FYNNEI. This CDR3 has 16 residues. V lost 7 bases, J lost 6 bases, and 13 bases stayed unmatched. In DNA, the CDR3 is TGTGCCAGCACCCCAAGGAGGCTAGCGGGGACCAATGAGCAGTTCTTC. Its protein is CASTPRRLAGTNEQFF.

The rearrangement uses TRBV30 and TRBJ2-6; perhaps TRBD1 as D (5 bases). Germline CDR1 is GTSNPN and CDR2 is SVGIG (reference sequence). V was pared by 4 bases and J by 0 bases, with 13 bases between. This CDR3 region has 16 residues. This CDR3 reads CAWTGQGDSGANVLTF. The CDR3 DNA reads TGTGCCTGGACCGGCCAGGGCGACTCTGGGGCCAACGTCCTGACTTTC. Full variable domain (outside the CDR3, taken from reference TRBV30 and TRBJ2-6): SQTIHQWPATLVQPVGSPLSLECTVEGTSNPNLYWYRQAAGRGLQLLFYSVGIGQISSEVPQNLSASRPQDRQFILSSKKLLLSDSGFYLCAWTGQGDSGANVLTFGAGSRLTVL.

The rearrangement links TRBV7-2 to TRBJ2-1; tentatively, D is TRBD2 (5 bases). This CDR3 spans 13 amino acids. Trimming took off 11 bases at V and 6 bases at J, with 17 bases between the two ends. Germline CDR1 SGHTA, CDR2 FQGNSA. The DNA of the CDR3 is TGTGCCGACCGGGAACCGGAATTCAATGAGCAGTTCTTC. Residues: CADREPEFNEQFF.

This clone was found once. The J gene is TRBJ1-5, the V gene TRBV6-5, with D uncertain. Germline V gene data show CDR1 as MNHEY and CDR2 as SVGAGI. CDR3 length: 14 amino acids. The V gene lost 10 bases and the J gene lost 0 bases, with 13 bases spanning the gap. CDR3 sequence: CATQLSNSNQPQHF. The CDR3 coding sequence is TGTGCCACCCAGTTATCCAATAGCAATCAGCCCCAGCATTTT.

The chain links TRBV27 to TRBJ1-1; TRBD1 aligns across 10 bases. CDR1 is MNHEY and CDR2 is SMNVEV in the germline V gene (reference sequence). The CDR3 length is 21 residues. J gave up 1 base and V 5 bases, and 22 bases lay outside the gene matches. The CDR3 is CASSPGKDPGQGLVRNTEAFF. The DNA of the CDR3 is TGTGCCAGCAGTCCTGGAAAGGATCCGGGACAGGGGTTGGTTAGGAACACTGAAGCTTTCTTT.

For the CDR3, the DNA is TGTGCCAGCAGTGGGGGGGGGCCAGGTCAGCCCCAGCATTTT. Its translation: CASSGGGPGQPQHF. This chain links TRBV25-1 with TRBJ1-5; D possibly corresponds to TRBD1 (6 bases). Trimming removed 4 bases from V and 6 bases from J, with 13 bases in between. CDR1 is MGHDK and CDR2 is SYGVNS in the germline V gene. The CDR3 runs 14 residues.

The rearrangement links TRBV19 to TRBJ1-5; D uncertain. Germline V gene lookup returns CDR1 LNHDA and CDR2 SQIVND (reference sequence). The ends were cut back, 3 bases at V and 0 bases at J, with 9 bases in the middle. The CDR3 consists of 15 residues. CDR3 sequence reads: CASSISVNSNQPQHF. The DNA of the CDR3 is TGTGCCAGTAGTATTTCGGTTAATAGCAATCAGCCCCAGCATTTT.

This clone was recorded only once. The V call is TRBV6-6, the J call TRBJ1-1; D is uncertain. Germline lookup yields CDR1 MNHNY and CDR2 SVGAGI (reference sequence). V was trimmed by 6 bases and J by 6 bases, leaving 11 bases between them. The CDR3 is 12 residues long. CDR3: CASRERGSEAFF. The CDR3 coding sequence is TGTGCCAGCAGGGAGAGAGGTTCTGAAGCTTTCTTT.

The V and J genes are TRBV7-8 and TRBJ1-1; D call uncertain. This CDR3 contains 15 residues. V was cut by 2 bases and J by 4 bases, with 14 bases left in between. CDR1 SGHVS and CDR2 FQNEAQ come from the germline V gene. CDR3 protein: CASSLLEWQFTEAFF. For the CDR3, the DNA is TGTGCCAGCAGCTTATTGGAGTGGCAGTTCACTGAAGCTTTCTTT.

The chain's CDR3 is CAISWTGGGRYGYTF. DNA of the CDR3: TGTGCCATCAGCTGGACAGGGGGCGGTCGCTATGGCTACACCTTC. The rearrangement links TRBV10-3 to TRBJ1-2, with 11 bases matching TRBD1. This CDR3 is 15 amino acids long. Per the germline V gene, CDR1 is ENHRY and CDR2 is SYGVKD. V trimming: 6 bases; J trimming: 4 bases; junction bases outside the gene matches: 7.

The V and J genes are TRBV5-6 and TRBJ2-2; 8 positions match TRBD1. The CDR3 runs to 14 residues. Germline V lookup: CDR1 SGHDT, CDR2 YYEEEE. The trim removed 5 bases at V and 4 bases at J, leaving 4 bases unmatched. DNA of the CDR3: TGTGCCAGCAGGTGGACAGGGCCCACCGGGGAGCTGTTTTTT. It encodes CASRWTGPTGELFF.

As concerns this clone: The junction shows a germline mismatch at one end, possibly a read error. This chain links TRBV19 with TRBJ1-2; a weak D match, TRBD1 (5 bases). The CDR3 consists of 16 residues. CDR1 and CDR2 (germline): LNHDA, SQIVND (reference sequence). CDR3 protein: CASSKSGRGTKYGYTF. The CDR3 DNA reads TGTGCCAGTAGTAAGTCAGGTCGCGGGACTAAATATGGCTACACCTTC. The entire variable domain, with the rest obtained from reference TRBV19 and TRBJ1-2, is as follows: DGGITQSPKYLFRKEGQNVTLSCEQNLNHDAMYWYRQDPGQGLRLIYYSQIVNDFQKGDIAEGYSVSREKKESFPLTVTSAQKNPTAFYLCASSKSGRGTKYGYTFGSGTRLTVV.

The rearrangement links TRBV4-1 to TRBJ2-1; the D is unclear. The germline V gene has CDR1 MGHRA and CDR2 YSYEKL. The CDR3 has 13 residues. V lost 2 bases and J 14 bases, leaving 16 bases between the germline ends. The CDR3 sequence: CASSQFPVSSEFF. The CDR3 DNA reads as TGCGCCAGCAGCCAATTTCCAGTCTCTTCAGAGTTCTTC.

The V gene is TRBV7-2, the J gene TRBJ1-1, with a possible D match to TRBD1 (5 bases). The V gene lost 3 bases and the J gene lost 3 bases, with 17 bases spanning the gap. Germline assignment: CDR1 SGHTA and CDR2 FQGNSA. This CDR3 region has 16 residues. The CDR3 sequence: CASSFRATGSDTEAFF. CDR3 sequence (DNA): TGTGCCAGCAGCTTCCGTGCCACAGGCTCAGACACTGAAGCTTTCTTT.

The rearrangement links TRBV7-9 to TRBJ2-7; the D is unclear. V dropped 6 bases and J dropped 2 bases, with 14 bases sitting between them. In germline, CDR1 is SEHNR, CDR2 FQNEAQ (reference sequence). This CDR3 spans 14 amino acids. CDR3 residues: CASSHDARTYEQYF. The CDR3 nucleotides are TGTGCCAGCAGTCACGACGCCAGGACCTACGAGCAGTACTTC. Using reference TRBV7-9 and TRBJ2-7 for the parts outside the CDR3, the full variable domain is DTGVSQNPRHKITKRGQNVTFRCDPISEHNRLYWYRQTLGQGPEFLTYFQNEAQLEKSRLLSDRFSAERPKGSFSTLEIQRTEQGDSAMYLCASSHDARTYEQYFGPGTRLTVT.

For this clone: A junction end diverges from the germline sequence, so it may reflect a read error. This CDR3 reads CASSNTQGAYEQFF. For the CDR3, the DNA is TGTGCTAGCAGCAATACTCAGGGTGCTTATGAGCAGTTCTTC. The V gene is TRBV7-7, the J gene TRBJ2-1, with D perhaps matching TRBD1 (5 bases). The germline gives CDR1 SSHAT, CDR2 FNYEAQ (reference sequence). CDR3 size: 14 residues.

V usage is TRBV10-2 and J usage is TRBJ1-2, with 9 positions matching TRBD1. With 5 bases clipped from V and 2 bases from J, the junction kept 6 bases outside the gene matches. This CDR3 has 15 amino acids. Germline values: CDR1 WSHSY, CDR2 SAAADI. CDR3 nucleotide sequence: TGCGCCAGCAGTATAGGACAGGGGCGCAACTATGGCTACACCTTC. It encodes CASSIGQGRNYGYTF.

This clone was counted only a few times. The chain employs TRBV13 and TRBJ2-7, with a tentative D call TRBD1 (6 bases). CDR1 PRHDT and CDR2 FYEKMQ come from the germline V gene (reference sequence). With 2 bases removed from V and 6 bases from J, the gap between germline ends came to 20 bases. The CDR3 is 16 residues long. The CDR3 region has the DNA TGTGCCAGCAGCTTATGGTTTACAGGGTCGTCCATCGAGCAGTACTTC. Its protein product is CASSLWFTGSSIEQYF.

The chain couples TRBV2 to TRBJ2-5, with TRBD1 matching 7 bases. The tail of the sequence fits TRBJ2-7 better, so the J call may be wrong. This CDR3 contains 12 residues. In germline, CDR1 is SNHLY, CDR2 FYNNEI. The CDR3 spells CATPGQSYEQYF. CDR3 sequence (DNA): TGTGCCACCCCGGGACAGTCCTACGAGCAGTACTTC.

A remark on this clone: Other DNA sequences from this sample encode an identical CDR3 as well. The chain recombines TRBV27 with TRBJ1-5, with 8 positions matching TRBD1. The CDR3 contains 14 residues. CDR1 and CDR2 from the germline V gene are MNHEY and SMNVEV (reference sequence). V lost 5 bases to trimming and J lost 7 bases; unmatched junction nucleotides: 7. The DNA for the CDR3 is TGTGCCAGCAGTCTCACAGGGGGGAACCAGCCCCAGCATTTT. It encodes CASSLTGGNQPQHF.

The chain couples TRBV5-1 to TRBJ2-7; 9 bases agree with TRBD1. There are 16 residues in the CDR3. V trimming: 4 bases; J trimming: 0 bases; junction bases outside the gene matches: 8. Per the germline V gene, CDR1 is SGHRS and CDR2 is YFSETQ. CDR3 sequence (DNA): TGCGCCAGCAGCCCAAGACAGGGGGTTAACTCCTACGAGCAGTACTTC. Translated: CASSPRQGVNSYEQYF.

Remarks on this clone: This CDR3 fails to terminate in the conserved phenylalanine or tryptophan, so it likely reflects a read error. CDR3 DNA: TGTGCCAGCAGCTCACAGGGAAGTCGCGGCTACACCGTC. It translates to CASSSQGSRGYTV. The chain links TRBV7-9 to TRBJ1-2; perhaps TRBD1 as D (6 bases). The V gene's germline CDR1 is SEHNR and CDR2 FQNEAQ (reference sequence). V was clipped by 4 bases and J by 8 bases, with 14 bases between them. The CDR3 contains 13 residues.

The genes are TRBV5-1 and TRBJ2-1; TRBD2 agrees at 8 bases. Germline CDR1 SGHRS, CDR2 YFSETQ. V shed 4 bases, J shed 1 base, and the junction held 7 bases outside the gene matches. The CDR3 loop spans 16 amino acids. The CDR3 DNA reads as TGCGCCAGCAGCCCCCCAGCGGGAGATTCCTACAATGAGCAGTTCTTC. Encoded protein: CASSPPAGDSYNEQFF. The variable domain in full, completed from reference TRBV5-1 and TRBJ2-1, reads KAGVTQTPRYLIKTRGQQVTLSCSPISGHRSVSWYQQTPGQGLQFLFEYFSETQRNKGNFPGRFSGRQFSNSRSEMNVSTLELGDSALYLCASSPPAGDSYNEQFFGPGTRLTVL.

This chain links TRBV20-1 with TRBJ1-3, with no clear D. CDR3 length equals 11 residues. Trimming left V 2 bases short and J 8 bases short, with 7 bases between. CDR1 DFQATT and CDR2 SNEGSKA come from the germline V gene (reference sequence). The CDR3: CSARQDHTIYF. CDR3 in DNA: TGCAGTGCTAGACAGGATCACACCATATATTTT.

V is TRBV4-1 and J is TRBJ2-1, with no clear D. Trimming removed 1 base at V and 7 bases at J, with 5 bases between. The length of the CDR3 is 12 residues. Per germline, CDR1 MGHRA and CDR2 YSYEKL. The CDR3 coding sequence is TGCGCCAGCAGCCAAGTCGGGAATGAGCAGTTCTTC. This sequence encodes CASSQVGNEQFF.

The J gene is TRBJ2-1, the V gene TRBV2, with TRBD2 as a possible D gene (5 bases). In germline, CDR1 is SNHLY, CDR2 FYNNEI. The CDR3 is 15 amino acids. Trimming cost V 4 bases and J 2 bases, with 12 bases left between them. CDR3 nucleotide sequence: TGTGCCAGCAGTGCTGGCCAGCGGACCTACAATGAGCAGTTCTTC. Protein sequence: CASSAGQRTYNEQFF.

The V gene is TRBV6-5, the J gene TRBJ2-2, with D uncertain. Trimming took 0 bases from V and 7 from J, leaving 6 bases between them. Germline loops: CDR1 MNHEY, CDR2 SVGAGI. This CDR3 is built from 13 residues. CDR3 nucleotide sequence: TGTGCCAGCAGTTACTCGCGCGGCGGGGAGCTGTTTTTT. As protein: CASSYSRGGELFF.

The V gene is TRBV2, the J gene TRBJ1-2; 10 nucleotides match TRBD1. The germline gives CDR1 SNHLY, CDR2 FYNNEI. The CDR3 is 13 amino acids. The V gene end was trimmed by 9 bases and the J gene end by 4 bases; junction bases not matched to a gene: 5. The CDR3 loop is CASVGQGIYGYTF. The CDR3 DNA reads TGTGCCAGTGTGGGACAGGGGATCTATGGCTACACCTTC.

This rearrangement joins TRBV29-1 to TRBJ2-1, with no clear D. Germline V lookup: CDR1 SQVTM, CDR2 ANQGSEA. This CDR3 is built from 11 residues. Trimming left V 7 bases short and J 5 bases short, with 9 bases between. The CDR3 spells CSGHLNNEQFF. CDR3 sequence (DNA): TGCAGCGGTCACCTAAACAATGAGCAGTTCTTC.